The 11 T cell receptor beta chains below come from one sample, sequenced in a study of cytomegalovirus exposure and HLA in healthy donors. The PCR ran on 60 Vbeta and 13 Jbeta primers. Assay: immunoSEQ multiplex PCR; the TCRdb copy retains only in-frame clones and omits some. The sample consists of over 70,000 clones, about 67% of them appearing once. What was sequenced was PBMCs. These TCRs come from a human donor in good health.

The gene calls are TRBV27 and TRBJ1-3, with D possibly TRBD1 on 5 matching bases. Trimming cost V 5 bases and J 0 bases, with 14 bases left between them. The CDR3 spans 16 residues. Germline V gene lookup returns CDR1 MNHEY and CDR2 SMNVEV (reference sequence). The CDR3 is CASSPAGRLSGNTIYF. The CDR3 nucleotides are TGTGCCAGCAGTCCCGCGGGACGGCTCTCTGGAAACACCATATATTTT.

This clone occurred once. V usage is TRBV5-6 and J usage is TRBJ2-1, with TRBD1 identical over 7 bases. CDR1 is SGHDT and CDR2 is YYEEEE in the germline V gene. The CDR3 is 15 residues long. V was clipped by 6 bases and J by 8 bases; unmatched bases: 14. The CDR3 loop is CASTDRDRYPYEQFF. CDR3 nucleotide sequence: TGTGCCAGCACCGATCGGGACAGATATCCGTATGAGCAGTTCTTC.

This chain uses TRBV11-3 with TRBJ2-2; D ambiguous. Germline CDR1 and CDR2: SGHNT and YENEEA. This CDR3 has 15 amino acids. Trimming shortened V by 5 bases and J by 5 bases, and 15 bases separated the two germline ends. This CDR3 is CASSALNSRTGELFF. The CDR3 nucleotides read TGTGCCAGCAGCGCCCTGAACTCTAGGACCGGGGAGCTGTTTTTT.

The chain joins TRBV2 to TRBJ2-1; 9 nucleotides line up with TRBD2. The CDR3 length is 13 residues. CDR1 and CDR2 from the germline V gene are SNHLY and FYNNEI. J gave up 7 bases and V 8 bases, and 6 bases lay outside the gene matches. The CDR3 protein is CASEAGGTNEQFF. In nucleotides, the CDR3 is TGTGCCAGCGAAGCGGGAGGTACGAATGAGCAGTTCTTC.

This clone has a single count. The rearrangement links TRBV2 to TRBJ1-1; D is perhaps TRBD1 (6 bases). The CDR3 totals 14 residues. The germline CDR1 and CDR2 sequences are SNHLY and FYNNEI. The ends were cut back, 4 bases at V and 1 base at J, with 10 bases in the middle. The CDR3 sequence: CASSGGLSNTEAFF. The CDR3 DNA follows: TGTGCCAGCAGTGGGGGGCTGTCGAACACTGAAGCTTTCTTT.

The CDR3 is CASSLNSGETQYF. CDR3 coding DNA: TGTGCCAGCAGCTTAAATTCGGGAGAGACCCAGTACTTC. The gene calls are TRBV7-3 and TRBJ2-5; D uncertain. V was cut by 1 base and J by 4 bases, with 7 bases left in between. The CDR3 is made up of 13 amino acids. Germline assignment: CDR1 SGHTA and CDR2 FQGTGA.

V usage is TRBV5-6 and J usage is TRBJ2-1; 7 bases align to TRBD2. This CDR3 has 15 amino acids. The V and J ends lost 1 base and 5 bases, in that order; junction bases with no gene match: 6. Germline CDR1 and CDR2: SGHDT and YYEEEE. CDR3 residues: CASSLKAGWDNEQFF. CDR3 sequence (DNA): TGTGCCAGCAGCTTGAAAGCGGGATGGGACAATGAGCAGTTCTTC.

V and J are TRBV7-9 and TRBJ2-7; a possible D gene is TRBD2 (6 bases). Germline V gene lookup returns CDR1 SEHNR and CDR2 FQNEAQ (reference sequence). The V and J ends lost 8 bases and 11 bases respectively, with 16 bases between them. This CDR3 is built from 11 residues. CDR3 DNA: TGTGCCAGCGGGGGACTTTTCGGGGAGTACTTC. Amino acids: CASGGLFGEYF.

This clone has a handful of counts. This rearrangement joins TRBV25-1 to TRBJ2-7; D remains ambiguous. Per the germline V gene, CDR1 is MGHDK and CDR2 is SYGVNS. Trimming stripped 1 base from V and 3 bases from J, with 7 bases between. The CDR3 runs to 13 residues. The CDR3 sequence: CASSESPSYEQYF. The CDR3 nucleotides read TGTGCCAGCAGTGAATCCCCCAGCTACGAGCAGTACTTC.

The chain has TRBV27 and TRBJ2-3, with 9 bases aligning to TRBD2. Trimming at V came to 7 bases and at J to 2 bases, leaving 4 bases not matched to a gene. This CDR3 has 14 residues. Germline CDR1 reads MNHEY; CDR2 reads SMNVEV (reference sequence). The CDR3 nucleotides are TGTGCCAGCACGCGGGAGGGTTTCACAGATACGCAGTATTTT. Translated: CASTREGFTDTQYF.

The V call is TRBV7-3, the J call TRBJ2-5; 7 bases map to TRBD1. The ends lost 5 bases at V and 1 base at J; junction bases unmatched: 10. The CDR3 spans 16 residues. Germline CDR1 and CDR2: SGHTA and FQGTGA. The CDR3 loop reads CASSLRGRGSQETQYF. CDR3 sequence (DNA): TGTGCCAGCAGCCTAAGGGGGCGAGGTAGCCAAGAGACCCAGTACTTC. Together with reference TRBV7-3 and TRBJ2-5, the CDR3 gives the full variable domain: GAGVSQTPSNKVTEKGKYVELRCDPISGHTALYWYRQSLGQGPEFLIYFQGTGAADDSGLPNDRFFAVRPEGSVSTLKIQRTERGDSAVYLCASSLRGRGSQETQYFGPGTRLLVL.